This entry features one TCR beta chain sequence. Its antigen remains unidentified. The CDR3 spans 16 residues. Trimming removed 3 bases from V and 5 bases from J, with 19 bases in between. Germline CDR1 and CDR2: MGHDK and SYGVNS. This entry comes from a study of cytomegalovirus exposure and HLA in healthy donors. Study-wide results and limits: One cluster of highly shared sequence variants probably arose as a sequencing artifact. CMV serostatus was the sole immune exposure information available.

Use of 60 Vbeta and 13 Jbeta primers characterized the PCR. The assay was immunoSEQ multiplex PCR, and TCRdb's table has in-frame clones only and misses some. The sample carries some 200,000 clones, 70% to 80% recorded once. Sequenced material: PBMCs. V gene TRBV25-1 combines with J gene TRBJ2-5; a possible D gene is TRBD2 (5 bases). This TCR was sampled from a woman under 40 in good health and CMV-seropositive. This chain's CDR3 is CASSDPQWSDYETQYF. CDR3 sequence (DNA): TGTGCCAGCAGTGACCCCCAGTGGTCCGACTATGAGACCCAGTACTTC.